This passage covers 5 T cell receptor beta chains from one sample sequenced in a study of blood T cell repertoires in COVID-19. Sequenced by immunoSEQ multiplex PCR; TCRdb stores in-frame clones only, minus some. The data hold about 43,000 clones, with 87% observed a single time. Sequencing was performed on peripheral blood. The receptors here all came from a man between 60 and 75 years old with active COVID-19.

This clone occurred once. The rearrangement links TRBV3-1 (or the pseudogene TRBV3-2) to TRBJ2-1, with TRBD2 matching 8 bases. Looked up from germline, CDR1 is LGHDT and CDR2 is YNNKEL (reference sequence). The V gene end was trimmed by 1 base and the J gene end by 3 bases; junction bases not matched to a gene: 8. The CDR3 contains 17 residues. As DNA, the CDR3 is TGTGCCAGCAGCCAAGCCGATGCGGGAGGAGGCTACAATGAGCAGTTCTTC. Protein product: CASSQADAGGGYNEQFF.

This chain connects TRBV6-5 to TRBJ1-2; TRBD1 matches 8 bases. The ends lost 4 bases at V and 13 bases at J; junction bases unmatched: 5. The CDR3 length is 11 residues. Germline V lookup: CDR1 MNHEY, CDR2 SVGAGI. The CDR3 loop reads CASSSRTGSTF. DNA for the CDR3: TGTGCCAGCAGTTCCAGGACAGGGAGCACCTTC.

The V call is TRBV29-1, the J call TRBJ2-1; 13 bases align to TRBD2. CDR1 is SQVTM and CDR2 is ANQGSEA in the germline V gene. This CDR3 has 16 residues. V dropped 6 bases and J dropped 7; count of bases not matched to a gene: 12. CDR3 region: CSVRGPGTSGINEQFF. DNA of the CDR3: TGCAGCGTCCGCGGACCTGGGACTAGCGGGATAAATGAGCAGTTCTTC.

This rearrangement joins TRBV28 to TRBJ2-3, with 8 bases identical to TRBD1. Trimming at V came to 7 bases and at J to 2 bases, leaving 8 bases not matched to a gene. The CDR3 has 15 residues. Germline lookup yields CDR1 MDHEN and CDR2 SYDVKM. CDR3 sequence reads: CASTLTGDSTDTQYF. In nucleotides, the CDR3 is TGTGCCAGCACCTTGACAGGGGACTCCACAGATACGCAGTATTTT.

CDR3 sequence reads: CASSFGQGTGSGGYTF. The CDR3 DNA reads TGTGCCAGCAGCTTTGGACAGGGGACCGGTTCGGGGGGCTACACCTTC. This chain links TRBV7-2 with TRBJ1-2, with 9 bases lining up with TRBD1. Germline V gives CDR1 SGHTA, CDR2 FQGNSA. CDR3 length: 16 amino acids. V dropped 3 bases and J dropped 8; count of bases not matched to a gene: 13.